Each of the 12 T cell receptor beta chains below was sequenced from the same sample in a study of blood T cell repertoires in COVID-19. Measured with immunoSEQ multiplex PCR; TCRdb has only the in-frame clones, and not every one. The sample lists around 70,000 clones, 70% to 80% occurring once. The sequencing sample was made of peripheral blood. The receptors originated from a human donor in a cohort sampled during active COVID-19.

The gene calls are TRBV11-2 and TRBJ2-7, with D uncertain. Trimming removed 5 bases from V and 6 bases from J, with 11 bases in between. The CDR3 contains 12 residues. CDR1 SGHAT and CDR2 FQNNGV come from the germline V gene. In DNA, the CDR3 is TGTGCCAGCAGCCGGTTGTCCGGCGAGCAGTACTTC. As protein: CASSRLSGEQYF.

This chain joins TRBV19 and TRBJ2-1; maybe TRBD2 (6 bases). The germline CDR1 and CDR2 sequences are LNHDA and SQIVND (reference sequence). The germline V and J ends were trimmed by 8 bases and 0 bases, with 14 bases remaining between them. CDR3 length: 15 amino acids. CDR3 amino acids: CASGRAGNSYNEQFF. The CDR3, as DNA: TGTGCCAGTGGACGAGCGGGTAACTCCTACAATGAGCAGTTCTTC. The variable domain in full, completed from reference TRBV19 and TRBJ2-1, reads DGGITQSPKYLFRKEGQNVTLSCEQNLNHDAMYWYRQDPGQGLRLIYYSQIVNDFQKGDIAEGYSVSREKKESFPLTVTSAQKNPTAFYLCASGRAGNSYNEQFFGPGTRLTVL.

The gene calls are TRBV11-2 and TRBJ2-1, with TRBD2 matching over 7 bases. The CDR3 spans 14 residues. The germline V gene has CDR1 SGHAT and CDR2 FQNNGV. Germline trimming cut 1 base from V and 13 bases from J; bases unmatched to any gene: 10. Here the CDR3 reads CASSLAGGRKEQFF. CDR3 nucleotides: TGTGCCAGCAGCTTAGCGGGCGGGAGAAAAGAACAGTTCTTC.

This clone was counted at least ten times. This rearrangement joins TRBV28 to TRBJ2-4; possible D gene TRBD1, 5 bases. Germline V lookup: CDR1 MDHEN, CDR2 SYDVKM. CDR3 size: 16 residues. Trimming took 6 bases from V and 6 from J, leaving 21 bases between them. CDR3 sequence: CASSSTSTGHGNIQYF. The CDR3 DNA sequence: TGTGCCAGCAGCTCTACTTCAACTGGACACGGAAACATTCAGTACTTC.

CDR3 coding DNA: TGCAGCGTTGGACAGACCTCCTACGAGCAGTACTTC. This gives the protein CSVGQTSYEQYF. V and J are TRBV29-1 and TRBJ2-7; tentatively, D is TRBD1 (5 bases). The CDR3 extends over 12 amino acids. Trimming took off 4 bases at V and 0 bases at J, with 7 bases between the two ends. Germline loops: CDR1 SQVTM, CDR2 ANQGSEA.

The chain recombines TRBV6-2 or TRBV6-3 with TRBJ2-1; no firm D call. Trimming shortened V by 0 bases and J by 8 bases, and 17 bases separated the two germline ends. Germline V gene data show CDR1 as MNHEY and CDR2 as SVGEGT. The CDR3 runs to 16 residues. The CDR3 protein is CASSYSPYPHRDEQFF. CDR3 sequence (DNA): TGTGCCAGCAGTTACTCCCCTTACCCTCACCGGGATGAGCAGTTCTTC.

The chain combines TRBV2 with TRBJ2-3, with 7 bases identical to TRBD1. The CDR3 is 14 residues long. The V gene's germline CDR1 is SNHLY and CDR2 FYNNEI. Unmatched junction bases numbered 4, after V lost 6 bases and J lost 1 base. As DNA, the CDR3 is TGTGCCAGCAGGGCTCAGGGGGGCACAGATACGCAGTATTTT. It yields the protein CASRAQGGTDTQYF.

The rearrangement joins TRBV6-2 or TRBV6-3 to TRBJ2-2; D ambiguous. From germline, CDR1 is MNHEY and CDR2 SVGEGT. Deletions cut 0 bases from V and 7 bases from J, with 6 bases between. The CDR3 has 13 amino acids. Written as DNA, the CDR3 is TGTGCCAGCAGTTACTCCCTCGGCGGGGAGCTGTTTTTT. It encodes CASSYSLGGELFF.

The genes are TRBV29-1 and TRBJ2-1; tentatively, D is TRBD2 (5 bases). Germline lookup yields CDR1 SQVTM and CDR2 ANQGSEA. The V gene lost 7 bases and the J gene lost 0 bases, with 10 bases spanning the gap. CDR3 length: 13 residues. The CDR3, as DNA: TGCAGCGGACTTCGGGGCTCCTACAATGAGCAGTTCTTC. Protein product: CSGLRGSYNEQFF.

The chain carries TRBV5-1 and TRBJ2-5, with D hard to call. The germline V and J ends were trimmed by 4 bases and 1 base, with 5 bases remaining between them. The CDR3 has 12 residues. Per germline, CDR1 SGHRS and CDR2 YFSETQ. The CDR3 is CASSPGQETQYF. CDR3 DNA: TGCGCCAGCAGCCCGGGCCAAGAGACCCAGTACTTC.

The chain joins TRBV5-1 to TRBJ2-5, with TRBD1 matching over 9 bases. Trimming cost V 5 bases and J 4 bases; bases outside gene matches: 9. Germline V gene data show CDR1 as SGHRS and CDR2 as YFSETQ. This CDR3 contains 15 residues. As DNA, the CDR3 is TGCGCCAGCAGAAGTACAGGGGGCTGGGGAGAGACCCAGTACTTC. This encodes CASRSTGGWGETQYF.

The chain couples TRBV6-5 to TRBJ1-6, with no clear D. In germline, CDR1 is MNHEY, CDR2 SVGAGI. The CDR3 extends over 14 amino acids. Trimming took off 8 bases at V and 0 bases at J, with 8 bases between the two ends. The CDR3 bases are TGTGCCAGCCGTTGGAGCTCCTATAATTCACCCCTCCACTTT. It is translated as CASRWSSYNSPLHF.